The present entry profiles one TCR beta chain with its context. Its antigen is currently unknown. The sample is drawn from a study of OX40 agonist ivuxolimab in advanced cancers. Study-wide results and caveats: Individuals who were partial responders at 0.1-3.0 mg/kg had clonal expansion that ranked among the lowest.

The CDR3 totals 13 residues. In germline, CDR1 is SGHKS, CDR2 YYEKEE (reference sequence). V was trimmed by 4 bases and J by 2 bases, leaving 8 bases between them. With baseline, cycle 4 day 1, and cycle 7 day 1 as timepoints, blood was sampled. Measured with immunoSEQ multiplex PCR; TCRdb has only the in-frame clones, and not every one. The data hold tens of thousands of clones, with roughly 93% observed a single time. This sequence joins TRBV5-5 and TRBJ2-3, with D possibly being TRBD1 or TRBD2 (5 bases each). Source: CD4+ or CD8+ T cells sorted from blood, taken in a trial of the OX40 agonist ivuxolimab. The clonotype comes from an adult with an advanced solid tumor such as melanoma, head and neck, liver or kidney cancer. Here the CDR3 reads CASSQGVTDTQYF. The CDR3, as DNA: TGTGCCAGCAGCCAGGGAGTCACAGATACGCAGTATTTT.